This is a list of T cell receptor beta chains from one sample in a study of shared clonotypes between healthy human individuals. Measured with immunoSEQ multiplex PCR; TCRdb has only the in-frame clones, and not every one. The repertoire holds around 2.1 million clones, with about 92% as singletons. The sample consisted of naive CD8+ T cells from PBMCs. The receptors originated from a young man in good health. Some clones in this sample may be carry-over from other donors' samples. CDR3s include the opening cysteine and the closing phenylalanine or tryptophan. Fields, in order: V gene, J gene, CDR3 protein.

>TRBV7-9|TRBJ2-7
CASSLRGSYEQYF
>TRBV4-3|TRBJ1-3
CASSQDRSYGNTIYF
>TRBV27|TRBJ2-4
CASSFPSEKDGRPLAKNIQYF
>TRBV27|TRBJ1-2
CASSLSIQGEDGYTF
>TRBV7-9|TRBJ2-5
CASRFGQGPTQYF
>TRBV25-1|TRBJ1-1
CASGAIMNTEAFF
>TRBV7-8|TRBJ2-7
CASSLDLAANHEQYF
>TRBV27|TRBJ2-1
CASSFSPRDTHNEQFF
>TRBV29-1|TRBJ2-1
CSVPNPLAGVSYNEQFF
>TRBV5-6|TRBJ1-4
CASSPDTNNEKLFF
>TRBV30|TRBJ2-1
CAWSNESSGRAVEQFF
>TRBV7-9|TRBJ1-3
CASSQWKGAEDTIYF
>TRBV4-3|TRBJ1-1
CASSQDGWEWTEAFF
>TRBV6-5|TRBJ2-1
CASSYRTSGNDEQFF
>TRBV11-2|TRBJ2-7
CASSLGGSYEQYF
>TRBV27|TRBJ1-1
CASSLLQGQPEAFF
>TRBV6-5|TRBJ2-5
CASSPLEGRATQYF
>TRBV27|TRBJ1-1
CASSPQGRSLRDTEAFF
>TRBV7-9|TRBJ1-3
CASSFTSSGNTIYF
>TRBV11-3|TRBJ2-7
CASSLGCKGYYEQYF
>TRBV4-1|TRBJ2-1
CASSQGLVPYNEQFF
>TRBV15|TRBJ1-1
CATSGRTGDWAFF
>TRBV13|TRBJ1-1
CASSAYRPWAEAFF
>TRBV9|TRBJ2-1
CASASETYNEQFF
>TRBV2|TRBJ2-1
CASQPKTSSDEQFF
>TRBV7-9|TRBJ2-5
CASSAGQVKGRGIQETQYF
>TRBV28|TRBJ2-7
CASNPKRERGEQYF
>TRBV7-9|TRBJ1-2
CATPRVKGYTF
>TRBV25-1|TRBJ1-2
CASSDQIYGYTF
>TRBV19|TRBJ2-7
CASSILPTAVYEQYF
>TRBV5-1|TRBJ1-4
CASSLDPRGEKLFF
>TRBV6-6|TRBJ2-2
CASSAPQRNTGELFF